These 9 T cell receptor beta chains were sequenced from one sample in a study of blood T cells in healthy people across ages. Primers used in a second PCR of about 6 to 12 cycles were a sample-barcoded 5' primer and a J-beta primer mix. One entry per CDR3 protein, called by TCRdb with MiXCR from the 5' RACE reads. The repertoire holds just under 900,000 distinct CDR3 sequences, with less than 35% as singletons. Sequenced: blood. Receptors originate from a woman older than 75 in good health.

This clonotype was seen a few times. DNA of the CDR3: TGCAGTGCTAGAGATCGACGGCTATACGAGCAGTACTTC. It translates to CSARDRRLYEQYF. The chain carries TRBV20-1 and TRBJ2-4; D is undetermined. The J call may not be correct, given that the DNA end is closer to TRBJ2-7. CDR1 and CDR2 from the germline V gene are DFQATT and SNEGSKA (reference sequence). The CDR3 runs to 13 residues.

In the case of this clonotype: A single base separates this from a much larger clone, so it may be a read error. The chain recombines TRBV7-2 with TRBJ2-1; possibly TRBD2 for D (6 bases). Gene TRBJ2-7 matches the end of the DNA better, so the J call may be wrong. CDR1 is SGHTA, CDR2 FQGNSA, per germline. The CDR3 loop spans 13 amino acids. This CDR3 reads CASSLGLNNEQYF. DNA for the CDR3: TGTGCCAGCAGCCTGGGACTGAACAATGAGCAGTACTTC.

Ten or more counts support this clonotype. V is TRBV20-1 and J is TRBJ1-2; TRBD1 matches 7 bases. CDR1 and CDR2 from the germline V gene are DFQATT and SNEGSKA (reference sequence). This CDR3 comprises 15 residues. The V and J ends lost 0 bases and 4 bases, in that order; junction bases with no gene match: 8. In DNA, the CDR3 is TGCAGTGCTAGAGAGACGACAGGGCGACTCTATGGCTACACCTTC. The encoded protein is CSARETTGRLYGYTF.

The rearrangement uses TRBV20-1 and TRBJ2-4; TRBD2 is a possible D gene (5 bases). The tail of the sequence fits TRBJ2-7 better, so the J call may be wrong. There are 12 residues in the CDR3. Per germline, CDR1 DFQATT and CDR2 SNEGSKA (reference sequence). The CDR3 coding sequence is TGCAGTGCTAGATCCCTAGCTCACGAGCAGTACTTC. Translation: CSARSLAHEQYF.

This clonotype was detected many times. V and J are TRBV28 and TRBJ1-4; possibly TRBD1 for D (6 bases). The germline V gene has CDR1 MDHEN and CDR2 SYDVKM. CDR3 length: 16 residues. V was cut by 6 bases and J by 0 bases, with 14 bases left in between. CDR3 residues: CASSPGTWATNEKLFF. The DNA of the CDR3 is TGTGCCAGCAGCCCCGGGACATGGGCAACTAATGAAAAACTGTTTTTT.

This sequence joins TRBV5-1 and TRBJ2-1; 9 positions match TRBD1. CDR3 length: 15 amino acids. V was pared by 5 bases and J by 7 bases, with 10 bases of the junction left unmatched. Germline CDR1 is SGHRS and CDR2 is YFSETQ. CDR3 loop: CASSQLVGQGNEQFF. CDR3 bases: TGCGCCAGCAGTCAGTTGGTAGGACAGGGGAATGAGCAGTTCTTC. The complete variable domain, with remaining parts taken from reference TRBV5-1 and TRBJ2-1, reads KAGVTQTPRYLIKTRGQQVTLSCSPISGHRSVSWYQQTPGQGLQFLFEYFSETQRNKGNFPGRFSGRQFSNSRSEMNVSTLELGDSALYLCASSQLVGQGNEQFFGPGTRLTVL.

The CDR3: CASGMWGAGSGNTIYF. In DNA, the CDR3 is TGTGCCAGCGGAATGTGGGGGGCCGGCTCTGGAAACACCATATATTTT. This chain links TRBV12-3 or TRBV12-4 with TRBJ1-3; possibly TRBD1 for D (6 bases). The CDR3 consists of 16 residues. The V gene lost 8 bases and the J gene lost 0 bases, with 17 bases spanning the gap.

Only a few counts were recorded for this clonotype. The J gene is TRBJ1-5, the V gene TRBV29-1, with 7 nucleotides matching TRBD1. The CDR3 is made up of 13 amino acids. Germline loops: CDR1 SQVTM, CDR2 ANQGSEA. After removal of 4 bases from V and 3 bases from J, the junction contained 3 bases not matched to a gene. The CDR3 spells CSVGDSNNQPQHF. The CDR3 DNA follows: TGCAGCGTTGGGGACAGCAACAATCAGCCCCAGCATTTT.

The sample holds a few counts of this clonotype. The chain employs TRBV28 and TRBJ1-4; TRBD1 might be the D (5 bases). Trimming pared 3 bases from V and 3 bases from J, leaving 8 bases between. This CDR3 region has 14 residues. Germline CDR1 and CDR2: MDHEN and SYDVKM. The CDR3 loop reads CASSFQGSNEKLFF. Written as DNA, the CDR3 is TGTGCCAGCAGTTTTCAGGGTTCTAATGAAAAACTGTTTTTT.